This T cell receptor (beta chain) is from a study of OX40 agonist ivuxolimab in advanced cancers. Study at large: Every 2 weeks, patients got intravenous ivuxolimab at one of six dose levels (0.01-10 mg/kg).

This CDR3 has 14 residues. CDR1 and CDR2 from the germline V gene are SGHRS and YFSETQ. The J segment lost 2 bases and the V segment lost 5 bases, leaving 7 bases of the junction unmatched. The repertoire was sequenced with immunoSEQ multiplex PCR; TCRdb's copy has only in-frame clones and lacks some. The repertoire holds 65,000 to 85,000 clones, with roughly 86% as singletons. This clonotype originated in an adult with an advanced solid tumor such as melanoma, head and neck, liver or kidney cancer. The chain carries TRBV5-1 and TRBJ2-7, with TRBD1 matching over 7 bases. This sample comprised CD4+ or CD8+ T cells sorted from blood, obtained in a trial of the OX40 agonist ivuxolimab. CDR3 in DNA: TGCGCCAGCAGGTTGACAGGGACGGCCTACGAGCAGTACTTC. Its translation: CASRLTGTAYEQYF.